This T cell receptor beta chain was captured in a study of regulatory T cells in long-lasting Graves disease. Study observations and caveats: Sample size was small, which may have lowered accuracy. Persistent Graves' patients showed reduced TCR diversity versus newly diagnosed patients. Favoring TRBV28, TRBJ1-2 and TRBJ2-5 was a feature seen in persistent disease.

HTBI primers from iRepertoire and Arm-PCR of CDR3 regions yielded the TCR beta libraries. TCRdb re-called the multiplex PCR reads with MiXCR, one entry per CDR3 protein. The sample lists under 250,000 distinct CDR3 sequences, roughly 19% occurring once. V shed 4 bases and J 8 bases; nucleotides not matched to a gene: 12. CDR1 is SGDLS, CDR2 YYNGEE, per germline. The CDR3 is 14 residues long. Time point of the sample: newly diagnosed GD, antithyroid drugs for less than 3 months. RNA isolated from PBMCs was used to make the TCR library. This clonotype was seen ten or more times. Its antigen is not known. This same sample was also taken into another study, of T cells in Graves' hyperthyroidism and ophthalmopathy. This second study notes: During a first-round RT-PCR of the TCR CDR3, the HTBI primer set was used.

The receptor was isolated from a woman aged 25 to 39 with Graves disease. The source was peripheral blood mononuclear cells (PBMCs), collected at new diagnosis, from a patient treated with antithyroid drugs. The chain couples TRBV9 to TRBJ2-7; 7 bases map to TRBD2. The CDR3 here is CASSSPGLPFKQYF. CDR3 bases: TGTGCCAGCAGCTCACCGGGACTACCCTTCAAGCAGTACTTC. The whole variable domain, remainder taken from reference TRBV9 and TRBJ2-7, is DSGVTQTPKHLITATGQRVTLRCSPRSGDLSVYWYQQSLDQGLQFLIQYYNGEERAKGNILERFSAQQFPDLHSELNLSSLELGDSALYFCASSSPGLPFKQYFGPGTRLTVT.